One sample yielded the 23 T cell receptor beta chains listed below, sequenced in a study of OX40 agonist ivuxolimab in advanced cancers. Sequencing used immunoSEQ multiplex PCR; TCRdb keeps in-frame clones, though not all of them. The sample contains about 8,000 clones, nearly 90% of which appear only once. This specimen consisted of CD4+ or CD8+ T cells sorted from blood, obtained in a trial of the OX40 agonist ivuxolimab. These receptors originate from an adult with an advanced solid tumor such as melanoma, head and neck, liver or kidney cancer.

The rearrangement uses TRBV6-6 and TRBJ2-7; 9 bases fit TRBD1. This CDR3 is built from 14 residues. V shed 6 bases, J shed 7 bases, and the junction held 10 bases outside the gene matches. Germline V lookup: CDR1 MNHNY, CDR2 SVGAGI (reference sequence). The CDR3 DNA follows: TGTGCCAGCAGGAGGGACAGGGTAAGAGGAGAGCAGTACGTC. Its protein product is CASRRDRVRGEQYV.

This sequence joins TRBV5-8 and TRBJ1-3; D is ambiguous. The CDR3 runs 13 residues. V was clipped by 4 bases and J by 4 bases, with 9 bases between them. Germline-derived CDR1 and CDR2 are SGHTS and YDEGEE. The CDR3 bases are TGTGCCAGCAGCCCGGCGGGGGGAAACACCATATATTTT. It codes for CASSPAGGNTIYF. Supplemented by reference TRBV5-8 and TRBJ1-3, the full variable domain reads EAGVTQSPTHLIKTRGQQATLRCSPISGHTSVYWYQQALGLGLQFLLWYDEGEERNRGNFPPRFSGRQFPNYSSELNVNALELEDSALYLCASSPAGGNTIYFGEGSWLTVV.

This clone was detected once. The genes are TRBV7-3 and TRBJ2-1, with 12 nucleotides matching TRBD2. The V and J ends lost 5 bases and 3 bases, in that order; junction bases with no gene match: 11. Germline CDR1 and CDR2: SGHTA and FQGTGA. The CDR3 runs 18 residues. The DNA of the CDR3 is TGTGCCAGCAGCACCCACCGGACTAGCGGGGCCGACTACAATGAGCAGTTCTTC. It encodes CASSTHRTSGADYNEQFF.

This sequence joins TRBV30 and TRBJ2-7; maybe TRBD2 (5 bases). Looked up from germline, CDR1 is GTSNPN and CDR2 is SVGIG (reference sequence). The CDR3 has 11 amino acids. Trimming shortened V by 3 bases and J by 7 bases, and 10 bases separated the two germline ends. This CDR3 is CAWSWGEEQYF. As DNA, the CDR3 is TGTGCCTGGAGCTGGGGAGAAGAGCAGTACTTC.

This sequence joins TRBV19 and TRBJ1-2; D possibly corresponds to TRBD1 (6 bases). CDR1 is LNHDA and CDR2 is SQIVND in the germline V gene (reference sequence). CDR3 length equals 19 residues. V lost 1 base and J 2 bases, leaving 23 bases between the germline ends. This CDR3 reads CASSIGIVFGQNKNYGYTF. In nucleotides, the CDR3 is TGTGCCAGTAGTATAGGAATTGTCTTCGGACAGAACAAAAACTATGGCTACACCTTC. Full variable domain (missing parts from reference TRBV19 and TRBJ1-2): DGGITQSPKYLFRKEGQNVTLSCEQNLNHDAMYWYRQDPGQGLRLIYYSQIVNDFQKGDIAEGYSVSREKKESFPLTVTSAQKNPTAFYLCASSIGIVFGQNKNYGYTFGSGTRLTVV.

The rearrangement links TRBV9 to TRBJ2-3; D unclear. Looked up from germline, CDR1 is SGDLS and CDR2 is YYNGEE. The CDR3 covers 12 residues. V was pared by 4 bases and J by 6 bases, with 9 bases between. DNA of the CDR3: TGTGCCAGCAGCTTACACGAGGATACGCAGTATTTT. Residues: CASSLHEDTQYF.

This chain's CDR3 is CASAGGNYGYTF. The CDR3 DNA reads as TGTGCCAGCGCGGGGGGTAACTATGGCTACACCTTC. The V and J genes are TRBV28 and TRBJ1-2, with D perhaps matching TRBD1 (5 bases). The CDR3 totals 12 residues. Germline V gene data show CDR1 as MDHEN and CDR2 as SYDVKM. The ends were cut back, 8 bases at V and 1 base at J, with 8 bases in the middle.

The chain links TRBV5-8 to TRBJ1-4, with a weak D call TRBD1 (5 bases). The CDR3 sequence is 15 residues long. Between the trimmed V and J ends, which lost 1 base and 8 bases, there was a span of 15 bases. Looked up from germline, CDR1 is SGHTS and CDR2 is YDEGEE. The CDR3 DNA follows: TGTGCCAGCAGCTTGACCGGGACCGTCGGGGAAAAACTGTTTTTT. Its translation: CASSLTGTVGEKLFF.

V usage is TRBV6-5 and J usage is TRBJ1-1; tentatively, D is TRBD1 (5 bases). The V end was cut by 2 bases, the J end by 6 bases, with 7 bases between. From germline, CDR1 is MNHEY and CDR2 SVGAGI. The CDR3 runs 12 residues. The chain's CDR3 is CASSYGGSEAFF. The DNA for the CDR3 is TGTGCCAGCAGTTACGGGGGGTCTGAAGCTTTCTTT.

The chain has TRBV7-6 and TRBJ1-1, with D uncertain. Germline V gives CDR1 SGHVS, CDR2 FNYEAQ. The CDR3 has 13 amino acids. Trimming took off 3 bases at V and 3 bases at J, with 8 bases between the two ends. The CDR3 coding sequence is TGTGCCAGCAGCTTTGTACGGGACACTGAAGCTTTCTTT. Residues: CASSFVRDTEAFF.

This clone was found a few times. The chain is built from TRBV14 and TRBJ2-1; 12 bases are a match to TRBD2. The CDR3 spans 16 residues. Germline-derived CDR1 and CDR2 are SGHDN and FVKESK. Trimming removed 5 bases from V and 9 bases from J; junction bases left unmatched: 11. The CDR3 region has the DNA TGTGCCAGCAGCGGGCTAGGCCGACTAGCGGGAGTTGAGCAGTTCTTC. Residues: CASSGLGRLAGVEQFF.

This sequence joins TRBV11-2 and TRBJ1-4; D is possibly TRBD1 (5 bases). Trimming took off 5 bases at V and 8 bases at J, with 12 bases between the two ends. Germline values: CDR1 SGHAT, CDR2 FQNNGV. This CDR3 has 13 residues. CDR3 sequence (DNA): TGTGCCAGCAGCCGGGGGACGAGCGAAAAACTGTTTTTT. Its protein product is CASSRGTSEKLFF.

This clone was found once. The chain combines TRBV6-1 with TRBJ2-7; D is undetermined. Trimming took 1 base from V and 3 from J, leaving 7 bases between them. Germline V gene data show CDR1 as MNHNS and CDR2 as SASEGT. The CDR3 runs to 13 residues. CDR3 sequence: CASSEGMGYEQYF. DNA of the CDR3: TGTGCCAGCAGTGAAGGGATGGGCTACGAGCAGTACTTC.

CDR3 sequence: CASRSGVMYGYTF. For the CDR3, the DNA is TGTGCCAGCAGGAGCGGGGTGATGTATGGCTACACCTTC. V usage is TRBV6-1 and J usage is TRBJ1-2; no clear D. The CDR3 totals 13 residues. V was shortened by 6 bases and J by 5 bases, with 13 bases between the two germline ends. Per the germline V gene, CDR1 is MNHNS and CDR2 is SASEGT.

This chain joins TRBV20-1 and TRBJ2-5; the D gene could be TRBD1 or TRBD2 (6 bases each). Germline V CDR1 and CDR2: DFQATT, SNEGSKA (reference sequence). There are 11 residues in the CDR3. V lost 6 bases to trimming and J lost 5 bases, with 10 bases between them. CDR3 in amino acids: CSARGGETQYF. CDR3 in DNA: TGCAGTGCCCGAGGGGGGGAGACCCAGTACTTC.

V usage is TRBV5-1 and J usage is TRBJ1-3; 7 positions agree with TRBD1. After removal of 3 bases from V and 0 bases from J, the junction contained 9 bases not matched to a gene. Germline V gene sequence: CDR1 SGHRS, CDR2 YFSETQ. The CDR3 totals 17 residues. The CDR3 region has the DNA TGCGCCAGCAGCTACACAGGGGCGGCGAACTCTGGAAACACCATATATTTT. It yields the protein CASSYTGAANSGNTIYF.

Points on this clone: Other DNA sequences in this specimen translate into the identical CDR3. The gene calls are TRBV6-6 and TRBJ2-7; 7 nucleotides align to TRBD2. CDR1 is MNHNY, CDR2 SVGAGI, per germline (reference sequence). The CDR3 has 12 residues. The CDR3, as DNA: TGTGCCAGCAGTCCGGGGGGATACGAGCAGTACGTT. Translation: CASSPGGYEQYV.

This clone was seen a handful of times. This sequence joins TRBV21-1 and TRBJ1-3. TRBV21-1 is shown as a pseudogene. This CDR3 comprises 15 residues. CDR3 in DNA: TGTGCCAGCAGCAAAGGACTCCTTATTGGAAACACCATATATTTT. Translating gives CASSKGLLIGNTIYF.

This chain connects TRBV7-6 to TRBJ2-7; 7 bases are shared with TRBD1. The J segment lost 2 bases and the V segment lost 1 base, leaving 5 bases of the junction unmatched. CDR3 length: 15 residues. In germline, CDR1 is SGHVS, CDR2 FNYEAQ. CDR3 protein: CASSLGQGETYEQYF. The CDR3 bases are TGTGCCAGCAGCTTAGGGCAGGGGGAGACCTACGAGCAGTACTTC.

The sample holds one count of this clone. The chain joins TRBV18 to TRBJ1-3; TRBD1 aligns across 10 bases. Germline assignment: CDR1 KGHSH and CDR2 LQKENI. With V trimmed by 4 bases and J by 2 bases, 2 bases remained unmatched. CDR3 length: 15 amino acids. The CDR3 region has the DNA TGTGCCAGCTCACTCGGACAGGGGGCTGGAAACACCATATATTTT. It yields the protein CASSLGQGAGNTIYF.

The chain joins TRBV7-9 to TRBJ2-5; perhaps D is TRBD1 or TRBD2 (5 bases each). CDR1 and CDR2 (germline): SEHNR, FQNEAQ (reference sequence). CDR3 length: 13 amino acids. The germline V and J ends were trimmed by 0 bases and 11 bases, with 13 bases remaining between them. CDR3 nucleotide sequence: TGTGCCAGCAGCTTAGCTGGTCGAGGGGCTCAGTACTTC. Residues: CASSLAGRGAQYF.

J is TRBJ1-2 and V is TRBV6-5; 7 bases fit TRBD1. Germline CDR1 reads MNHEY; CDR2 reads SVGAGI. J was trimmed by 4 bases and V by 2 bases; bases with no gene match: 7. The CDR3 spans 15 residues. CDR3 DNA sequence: TGTGCCAGCAGTTACGGTGACAGGGTCGTCTATGGCTACACCTTC. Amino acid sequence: CASSYGDRVVYGYTF.

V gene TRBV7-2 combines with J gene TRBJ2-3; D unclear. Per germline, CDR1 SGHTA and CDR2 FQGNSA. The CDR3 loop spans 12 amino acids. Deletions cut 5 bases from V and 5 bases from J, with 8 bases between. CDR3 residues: CASSRIGDTQYF. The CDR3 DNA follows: TGTGCCAGCAGCCGAATTGGAGATACGCAGTATTTT.